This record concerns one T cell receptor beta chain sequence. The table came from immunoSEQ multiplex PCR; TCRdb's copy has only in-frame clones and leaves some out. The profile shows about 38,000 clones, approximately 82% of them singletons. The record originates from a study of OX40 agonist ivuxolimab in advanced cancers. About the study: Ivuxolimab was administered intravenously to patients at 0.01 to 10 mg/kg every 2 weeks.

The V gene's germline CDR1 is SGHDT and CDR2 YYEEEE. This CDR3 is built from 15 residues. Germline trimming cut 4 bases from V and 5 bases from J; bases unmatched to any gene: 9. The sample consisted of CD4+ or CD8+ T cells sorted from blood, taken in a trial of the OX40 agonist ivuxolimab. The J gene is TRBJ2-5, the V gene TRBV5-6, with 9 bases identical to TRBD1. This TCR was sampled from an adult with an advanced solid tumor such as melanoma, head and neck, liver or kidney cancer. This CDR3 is CASSLAGTGLETQYF. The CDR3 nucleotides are TGTGCCAGCAGCCTCGCCGGGACAGGGCTGGAGACCCAGTACTTC.